A selection of T cell receptor beta chains follows, all from one sample in a study of T cells in Graves' hyperthyroidism and ophthalmopathy. TCRdb called the multiplex PCR reads again in MiXCR, with one record for every CDR3 protein. The data show around 420,000 distinct CDR3 sequences, with roughly 14% seen just once and roughly 8% held by the top ten. The source material was blood. These receptor sequences come from a woman between 18 and 29 years old with Graves' hyperthyroidism. Each CDR3 is given with its conserved first and last residue. D genes are given only for firm matches.

j_call: TRBJ2-1; v_call: TRBV20-1; cdr3_length: 13; d_call: TRBD2; cdr3_aa: CSASSGGLNEQFF
j_call: TRBJ2-3; v_call: TRBV4-2; cdr3_length: 17; d_call: TRBD2; cdr3_aa: CASSPQTSGGGADTQYF
j_call: TRBJ2-1; v_call: TRBV12-3/TRBV12-4; cdr3_length: 15; d_call: TRBD2; cdr3_aa: CASRSGREGYNEQFF
j_call: TRBJ1-2; v_call: TRBV6-1; cdr3_length: 12; d_call: NA; cdr3_aa: CASSGRFYGYTF
j_call: TRBJ2-3; v_call: TRBV18; cdr3_length: 18; d_call: TRBD2; cdr3_aa: CASSPLNSGGPSTDTQYF
j_call: TRBJ2-5; v_call: TRBV28; cdr3_length: 16; d_call: TRBD2; cdr3_aa: CASSRPQLAGGETQYF
j_call: TRBJ2-1; v_call: TRBV6-2/TRBV6-3; cdr3_length: 14; d_call: NA; cdr3_aa: CASMGSTSYNEQFF
j_call: TRBJ2-1; v_call: TRBV27; cdr3_length: 12; d_call: NA; cdr3_aa: CASSRGNNEQFF
j_call: TRBJ1-6; v_call: TRBV4-1; cdr3_length: 16; d_call: TRBD1; cdr3_aa: CASTTNLGQSNSPLHF
j_call: TRBJ1-1; v_call: TRBV2; cdr3_length: 13; d_call: NA; cdr3_aa: CASSGQVNTEAFF
j_call: TRBJ2-3; v_call: TRBV28; cdr3_length: 16; d_call: NA; cdr3_aa: CASSLWISGSTDTQYF
j_call: TRBJ1-5; v_call: TRBV12-3/TRBV12-4; cdr3_length: 14; d_call: NA; cdr3_aa: CASSEGGVNQPQHF
j_call: TRBJ1-2; v_call: TRBV29-1; cdr3_length: 10; d_call: NA; cdr3_aa: CSVGTGGYTF
j_call: TRBJ1-3; v_call: TRBV5-1; cdr3_length: 14; d_call: NA; cdr3_aa: CASSWGQSGNTIYF
j_call: TRBJ2-3; v_call: TRBV5-5; cdr3_length: 17; d_call: TRBD2; cdr3_aa: CASSLGLAGGGTDTQYF
j_call: TRBJ2-2; v_call: TRBV11-1; cdr3_length: 14; d_call: NA; cdr3_aa: CASSLAGVPGELFF
j_call: TRBJ2-5; v_call: TRBV20-1; cdr3_length: 17; d_call: TRBD2; cdr3_aa: CSANSGTSGAVGETQYF
j_call: TRBJ1-5; v_call: TRBV28; cdr3_length: 14; d_call: NA; cdr3_aa: CATNLGNSNQPQHF
j_call: TRBJ2-1; v_call: TRBV6-1; cdr3_length: 12; d_call: NA; cdr3_aa: CASMTGLNEQFF
j_call: TRBJ1-6; v_call: TRBV9; cdr3_length: 14; d_call: NA; cdr3_aa: CASSPRSQGSPLHF
j_call: TRBJ2-7; v_call: TRBV7-9; cdr3_length: 14; d_call: TRBD2; cdr3_aa: CASAPRTRFWEQYF
j_call: TRBJ2-4; v_call: TRBV28; cdr3_length: 16; d_call: NA; cdr3_aa: CASTTPRPRTKNIQYF
j_call: TRBJ1-1; v_call: TRBV19; cdr3_length: 12; d_call: NA; cdr3_aa: CASSTQNTEAFF
j_call: TRBJ2-1; v_call: TRBV20-1; cdr3_length: 13; d_call: NA; cdr3_aa: CSARLSSYNEQFF
j_call: TRBJ1-5; v_call: TRBV28; cdr3_length: 19; d_call: TRBD1; cdr3_aa: CASSSEGQVGDMVNQPQHF
j_call: TRBJ2-1; v_call: TRBV2; cdr3_length: 16; d_call: NA; cdr3_aa: CASLIEVGGSYNEQFF
j_call: TRBJ2-2; v_call: TRBV4-1; cdr3_length: 14; d_call: NA; cdr3_aa: CASSPLGPAGELFF
j_call: TRBJ2-7; v_call: TRBV29-1; cdr3_length: 13; d_call: NA; cdr3_aa: CSVEDGPTYEQYF
j_call: TRBJ1-5; v_call: TRBV18; cdr3_length: 14; d_call: NA; cdr3_aa: CASSPITDNQPQHF
j_call: TRBJ1-2; v_call: TRBV3-1; cdr3_length: 14; d_call: NA; cdr3_aa: CASSQEGGNYGYTF
j_call: TRBJ1-4; v_call: TRBV18; cdr3_length: 14; d_call: NA; cdr3_aa: CASSPGATNEKLFF
j_call: TRBJ2-2; v_call: TRBV9; cdr3_length: 13; d_call: NA; cdr3_aa: CASSPSGPGELFF
j_call: TRBJ2-5; v_call: TRBV29-1; cdr3_length: 15; d_call: TRBD2; cdr3_aa: CSVGFLAGGRETQYF
j_call: TRBJ2-5; v_call: TRBV27; cdr3_length: 17; d_call: TRBD2; cdr3_aa: CASSPGGLVGLQETQYF
j_call: TRBJ2-3; v_call: TRBV7-3; cdr3_length: 13; d_call: NA; cdr3_aa: CASSKDPGAPQYF
j_call: TRBJ2-2; v_call: TRBV6-1; cdr3_length: 12; d_call: NA; cdr3_aa: CASSSITGELFF
j_call: TRBJ2-7; v_call: TRBV5-1; cdr3_length: 13; d_call: NA; cdr3_aa: CASSFPRGNEQYF
j_call: TRBJ1-6; v_call: TRBV3-1; cdr3_length: 15; d_call: TRBD1; cdr3_aa: CASSPGQGGNSPLHF
j_call: TRBJ2-7; v_call: TRBV20-1; cdr3_length: 14; d_call: TRBD2; cdr3_aa: CSAREGGSLYEQYF
j_call: TRBJ1-4; v_call: TRBV28; cdr3_length: 15; d_call: NA; cdr3_aa: CASSPTGTKYEKLFF
j_call: TRBJ2-7; v_call: TRBV24-1; cdr3_length: 15; d_call: NA; cdr3_aa: CATAPGPTSRYEQYF
j_call: TRBJ2-7; v_call: TRBV5-1; cdr3_length: 15; d_call: NA; cdr3_aa: CASSPRRGAGYEQYF
j_call: TRBJ1-4; v_call: TRBV7-8; cdr3_length: 15; d_call: NA; cdr3_aa: CASSLRVTTNEKLFF
j_call: TRBJ2-3; v_call: TRBV30; cdr3_length: 16; d_call: TRBD2; cdr3_aa: CAWSVPGTRLTDTQYF
j_call: TRBJ2-1; v_call: TRBV28; cdr3_length: 15; d_call: NA; cdr3_aa: CASSSSGWSYNEQFF
j_call: TRBJ2-1; v_call: TRBV6-5; cdr3_length: 15; d_call: TRBD2; cdr3_aa: CASSYLASGNNEQFF
j_call: TRBJ2-3; v_call: TRBV10-3; cdr3_length: 11; d_call: NA; cdr3_aa: CAIRVSDTQYF
j_call: TRBJ1-2; v_call: TRBV3-1; cdr3_length: 16; d_call: NA; cdr3_aa: CASSPRGQGRRYGYTF
j_call: TRBJ1-6; v_call: TRBV9; cdr3_length: 13; d_call: TRBD1; cdr3_aa: CASSGTGASPLHF
j_call: TRBJ2-6; v_call: TRBV6-1; cdr3_length: 16; d_call: TRBD1; cdr3_aa: CASSLGQGSGANVLTF
j_call: TRBJ1-1; v_call: TRBV12-3/TRBV12-4; cdr3_length: 14; d_call: NA; cdr3_aa: CASSFDTPNTEAFF
j_call: TRBJ1-4; v_call: TRBV20-1; cdr3_length: 14; d_call: TRBD1; cdr3_aa: CSARQGAQNEKLFF
j_call: TRBJ2-3; v_call: TRBV3-1; cdr3_length: 14; d_call: NA; cdr3_aa: CASSQVGAGDTQYF
j_call: TRBJ1-2; v_call: TRBV10-3; cdr3_length: 15; d_call: TRBD1; cdr3_aa: CAIRNTGTGSYGYTF
j_call: TRBJ2-3; v_call: TRBV7-7; cdr3_length: 16; d_call: TRBD1; cdr3_aa: CASSVGTGASTDTQYF
j_call: TRBJ1-6; v_call: TRBV27; cdr3_length: 16; d_call: NA; cdr3_aa: CASSFGSLWEGSPLHF
j_call: TRBJ2-5; v_call: TRBV19; cdr3_length: 15; d_call: TRBD1; cdr3_aa: CASSINRQGVGTQYF
j_call: TRBJ2-5; v_call: TRBV6-5; cdr3_length: 15; d_call: TRBD2; cdr3_aa: CASSYVLAGEETQYF
j_call: TRBJ2-3; v_call: TRBV11-3; cdr3_length: 17; d_call: NA; cdr3_aa: CASSLGGGGRTADTQYF
j_call: TRBJ2-5; v_call: TRBV20-1; cdr3_length: 14; d_call: TRBD2; cdr3_aa: CSAPAGGPRETQYF